One and the same sample provided the 24 T cell receptor beta chains below, sequenced in a study of T cell repertoires in cytomegalovirus infection. Each CDR3 protein is one row after TCRdb ran MiXCR on the reads. The sample holds approximately 81,000 distinct CDR3 sequences; roughly a quarter are singletons and the top ten take approximately 51%. No antigen has been assigned to these receptors. This sample comprised CD8+ T cells from cultured PBMCs, obtained from culture after CMV antigen stimulation. Receptor source: a human donor in good health (CMV status not recorded). Some clones in this sample may be carry-over from other donors' samples.

This clonotype was recorded a few times. The CDR3 bases are TGTGCCAGCAGCTTAGAGAATGGCTACGAGCAGTACTTC. It translates to CASSLENGYEQYF. The J gene is TRBJ2-7, the V gene TRBV11-2; unclear D gene. Germline CDR1 SGHAT, CDR2 FQNNGV. Trimming cost V 0 bases and J 3 bases, with 6 bases left between them. CDR3 length: 13 residues.

The chain combines TRBV12-3 or TRBV12-4 with TRBJ2-2; D remains ambiguous. Trimming shortened V by 5 bases and J by 1 base, and 5 bases separated the two germline ends. The CDR3 is made up of 13 amino acids. The chain's CDR3 is CASSPVNTGELFF. The CDR3 DNA is TGTGCCAGCAGTCCCGTGAACACCGGGGAGCTGTTTTTT.

There are a few counts of this clonotype. The CDR3 is CASSLSIRGNEQFF. The CDR3 DNA is TGTGCCAGCAGTTTAAGCATCAGAGGCAATGAGCAGTTCTTC. This rearrangement joins TRBV27 to TRBJ2-1; D gene unclear. V lost 2 bases and J lost 6, with 11 bases in between. This CDR3 has 14 amino acids. Germline V gene sequence: CDR1 MNHEY, CDR2 SMNVEV (reference sequence).

This chain uses TRBV23-1 with TRBJ1-4; D is undetermined. Being an ORF, TRBV23-1 has a function that is uncertain. The CDR3 runs to 15 residues. V lost 4 bases and J 7 bases, leaving 16 bases between the germline ends. CDR3 sequence (DNA): TGCGCCAGCAGTCTGAGGTGGAGGGCTGCTGAAAAACTGTTTTTT. Encoded protein: CASSLRWRAAEKLFF.

Concerning this clonotype itself: This may be a read error: a much more frequent sequence differs by one nucleotide. The chain combines TRBV11-2 with TRBJ2-2; possible D gene TRBD2, 7 bases. V lost 2 bases and J 7 bases, leaving 17 bases between the germline ends. Germline-derived CDR1 and CDR2 are SGHAT and FQNNGV. This CDR3 comprises 16 residues. The CDR3 here is CASSLRLVGGGGELFF. The DNA of the CDR3 is TGTGCCAGCAGCTTACGTCTAGTGGGAGGGGGCGGGGAGCTGTTTTTT.

This clonotype has more than one count but fewer than ten. The chain carries TRBV2 and TRBJ1-5; no firm D call. The CDR3 totals 17 residues. Trimming shortened V by 2 bases and J by 3 bases, and 17 bases separated the two germline ends. The V gene's germline CDR1 is SNHLY and CDR2 FYNNEI. This chain's CDR3 is CASSEFPPVTINQPQHF. The CDR3 coding sequence is TGTGCCAGCAGTGAATTCCCTCCGGTGACCATCAATCAGCCCCAGCATTTT.

There are many counts of this clonotype. The rearrangement links TRBV7-2 to TRBJ2-1; D is undetermined. The V gene's germline CDR1 is SGHTA and CDR2 FQGNSA. V lost 1 base and J lost 3, with 4 bases in between. There are 13 residues in the CDR3. The CDR3 reads CASSLDDYNEQFF. In DNA, the CDR3 is TGTGCCAGCAGCTTAGACGACTACAATGAGCAGTTCTTC.

This chain connects TRBV27 to TRBJ2-3, with 10 nucleotides matching TRBD2. This CDR3 region has 20 residues. Trimming removed 4 bases from V and 4 bases from J; junction bases left unmatched: 20. Germline values: CDR1 MNHEY, CDR2 SMNVEV (reference sequence). Here the CDR3 DNA reads TGTGCCAGCAGTTCAGAGGTCCCTATTTTTCAGCGGGAGGGCGCAGATACGCAGTATTTT. It is translated as CASSSEVPIFQREGADTQYF.

This chain joins TRBV7-9 and TRBJ2-7; the match to TRBD2 covers 8 bases. V shed 5 bases and J 1 base; nucleotides not matched to a gene: 10. CDR3 size: 16 residues. CDR1 and CDR2 (germline): SEHNR, FQNEAQ (reference sequence). In DNA, the CDR3 is TGTGCCAGCAGCCCCCGGGGGGGGGCTCGATCCTACGAGCAGTACTTC. Amino acid sequence: CASSPRGGARSYEQYF.

This chain joins TRBV9 and TRBJ2-7; D might be TRBD1 (7 bases). CDR1 is SGDLS and CDR2 is YYNGEE in the germline V gene. The CDR3 covers 15 residues. V gave up 0 bases and J gave up 4 bases, with 14 bases separating them. The CDR3 region has the DNA TGTGCCAGCAGCGTAGGTGGAGGGGGCCTTTACGAGCAGTACTTC. This translates into CASSVGGGGLYEQYF.

Only a few counts were recorded for this clonotype. The V and J genes are TRBV11-1 and TRBJ2-7; no clear D gene. Trimming cost V 4 bases and J 6 bases, with 22 bases left between them. This CDR3 comprises 16 residues. Germline V gene lookup returns CDR1 SGHAT and CDR2 FQDESV (reference sequence). Here the CDR3 DNA reads TGTGCCAGCAGCTATAGCTGGGAATCCGAGAACGGCGAGCAGTACTTC. Translation gives CASSYSWESENGEQYF.

This clonotype was counted between two and nine times. The J gene is TRBJ2-2, the V gene TRBV5-6; D unclear. V shed 0 bases and J shed 0 bases, with 6 bases lying between them. The germline V gene encodes CDR1 SGHDT and CDR2 YYEEEE. The length of the CDR3 is 15 residues. The CDR3 loop is CASSLGNANTGELFF. The CDR3 DNA reads as TGTGCCAGCAGCTTGGGGAACGCGAACACCGGGGAGCTGTTTTTT.

This clonotype has just a few counts. Its ends do not fully match the called genes, so a read error is possible. J is TRBJ2-3 and V is TRBV7-7; 7 bases align to TRBD2. CDR1 and CDR2 (germline): SSHAT, FNYEAQ (reference sequence). The CDR3 extends over 15 amino acids. The CDR3 here is CASSLGLAATDTQYF. The DNA for the CDR3 is TGTGCTAGCAGCTTAGGCCTAGCGGCCACAGATACGCAGTATTTT.

In its sample, this clonotype was seen many times. The V gene is TRBV7-2, the J gene TRBJ2-7; 7 nucleotides line up with TRBD2. Per germline, CDR1 SGHTA and CDR2 FQGNSA. The CDR3 spans 13 residues. V lost 6 bases to trimming and J lost 3 bases; unmatched junction nucleotides: 5. CDR3: CASRGGIHYEQYF. CDR3 coding DNA: TGTGCCAGCAGGGGGGGGATCCACTACGAGCAGTACTTC.

This clonotype was seen only a few times. The chain couples TRBV7-9 to TRBJ2-2; 7 nucleotides match TRBD1. The ends lost 4 bases at V and 1 base at J; junction bases unmatched: 15. CDR3 length: 19 amino acids. Germline CDR1 SEHNR, CDR2 FQNEAQ (reference sequence). The CDR3 loop is CASSSPGQTPSGNTGELFF. The CDR3 DNA reads as TGTGCCAGCAGCTCTCCGGGACAGACTCCGAGCGGGAACACCGGGGAGCTGTTTTTT.

There are many counts of this clonotype. The chain combines TRBV7-8 with TRBJ2-7, with 8 bases fitting TRBD1. Per the germline V gene, CDR1 is SGHVS and CDR2 is FQNEAQ. With 5 bases clipped from V and 5 bases from J, the junction kept 8 bases outside the gene matches. The CDR3 totals 14 residues. Written as DNA, the CDR3 is TGTGCCAGCAGCCCCTCAGGGGGCGTCGACGAGCAGTACTTC. Translated: CASSPSGGVDEQYF.

This clonotype was seen a single time. This may arise from a read error, as a much more abundant clone is one base away. The CDR3 is CASSPPFGSFYNEQFF. The CDR3 bases are TGTGCCAGCAGCCCCCCCTTCGGGAGCTTCTACAATGAGCAGTTCTTC. The chain links TRBV12-3 or TRBV12-4 to TRBJ2-1, with TRBD2 as a possible D gene (6 bases). This CDR3 is built from 16 residues. V was shortened by 6 bases and J by 3 bases, with 18 bases between the two germline ends.

The J gene is TRBJ1-1, the V gene TRBV29-1, with 9 nucleotides matching TRBD1. The CDR3 runs 14 residues. Germline CDR1 is SQVTM and CDR2 is ANQGSEA. V shed 6 bases and J 3 bases; nucleotides not matched to a gene: 8. For the CDR3, the DNA is TGCAGCGTCACCTACCGGGACAGGGACACTGAAGCTTTCTTT. Residues: CSVTYRDRDTEAFF.

The chain couples TRBV27 to TRBJ2-3; 10 bases align to TRBD2. CDR1 and CDR2 from the germline V gene are MNHEY and SMNVEV (reference sequence). Trimming cost V 6 bases and J 4 bases; bases outside gene matches: 13. The CDR3 is 17 residues long. This CDR3 reads CASRQAPSGRGADTQYF. CDR3 bases: TGTGCCAGCAGACAAGCCCCCAGCGGGAGGGGTGCAGATACGCAGTATTTT.

The rearrangement joins TRBV9 to TRBJ2-3; possibly TRBD1 or TRBD2 for D (5 bases each). Germline CDR1 is SGDLS and CDR2 is YYNGEE. Trimming took 3 bases from V and 4 from J, leaving 15 bases between them. This CDR3 has 15 amino acids. As DNA, the CDR3 is TGTGCCAGCAGCGCCGAGGGCCAGGGCGCAGATACGCAGTATTTT. Amino acids: CASSAEGQGADTQYF. Full variable domain (rest looked up from reference TRBV9 and TRBJ2-3): DSGVTQTPKHLITATGQRVTLRCSPRSGDLSVYWYQQSLDQGLQFLIQYYNGEERAKGNILERFSAQQFPDLHSELNLSSLELGDSALYFCASSAEGQGADTQYFGPGTRLTVL.

There are a few counts of this clonotype. This chain joins TRBV7-7 and TRBJ2-7, with D perhaps TRBD2 (6 bases). V was trimmed by 2 bases and J by 5 bases, leaving 10 bases between them. The CDR3 loop spans 13 amino acids. Germline CDR1 is SSHAT and CDR2 is FNYEAQ (reference sequence). CDR3 sequence reads: CASSLKLADEQYF. In DNA, the CDR3 is TGTGCCAGCAGCTTAAAACTAGCCGACGAGCAGTACTTC.

This clonotype appeared a few times. The chain joins TRBV4-3 to TRBJ2-1, with 7 bases matching TRBD2. In germline, CDR1 is LGHNA, CDR2 YSLEER. The CDR3 covers 17 residues. Trimming at V came to 0 bases and at J to 8 bases, leaving 13 bases not matched to a gene. Here the CDR3 DNA reads TGCGCCAGCAGCCAAGACCCGACTAGCACGAACGGTGATGAGCAGTTCTTC. Translation: CASSQDPTSTNGDEQFF.

Ten or more counts support this clonotype. The chain is built from TRBV14 and TRBJ2-2; TRBD2 agrees at 7 bases. Germline loops: CDR1 SGHDN, CDR2 FVKESK. The trim removed 3 bases at V and 5 bases at J, leaving 6 bases unmatched. This CDR3 region has 15 residues. In DNA, the CDR3 is TGTGCCAGCAGCCAGGGAGGGTATCGGACCGGGGAGCTGTTTTTT. Protein: CASSQGGYRTGELFF.

V usage is TRBV11-2 and J usage is TRBJ2-5, with D tentatively TRBD1 or TRBD2 (6 bases each). This CDR3 has 18 amino acids. Germline V lookup: CDR1 SGHAT, CDR2 FQNNGV. Deletions cut 1 base from V and 4 bases from J, with 22 bases between. In DNA form, the CDR3 reads TGTGCCAGCAGCTTAGCCCCCCGGGGGCGGGGAACTGGAGAGACCCAGTACTTC. Its protein is CASSLAPRGRGTGETQYF.